A selection of T cell receptor beta chains follows, all from one sample in a study of cytomegalovirus exposure and HLA in healthy donors. Sequencing was performed with immunoSEQ multiplex PCR; in TCRdb, only in-frame clones are kept and a portion is missing. The repertoire has some 95,000 clones, roughly 70% of them found once; the top ten carry 15% to 20%. Sequencing was carried out using PBMCs. Source of these receptors: a woman aged 18-29 years in good health and CMV-seropositive. Each CDR3 is given without its conserved first and last residue.

v_call cdr3_aa
TRBV9 ASSVDSGIQY
TRBV5-6 ASSLPGQGLTDTQY
TRBV19 ASSPNGRSNYEQY
TRBV29-1 SVGQGAANYGYT
TRBV11-1 ASSDSGASYNEQF
TRBV18 ASSPNPDGSNYGYT
TRBV30 AWSEMGGQPQH
TRBV19 ASSIGTGGNEKLF
TRBV6-5 ASSRTGEGNTEAF
TRBV5-1 ASSLGGQLSENTIY
TRBV15 ATSRGPLGERGQETQY
TRBV19 AWEAGSNEKLF
TRBV5-4 ASSDAGLHYNEQF
TRBV27 ASSPTVPHYNEQF
TRBV30 AWSPRGPEQF
TRBV18 ASSPPRDRYEQY
TRBV6-6 ASSYSGGDYNEQF
TRBV5-1 ASSLGMRDEKLF
TRBV6-6 ASSSGQGRGYGYT
TRBV6-6 ASSYDRGGETQY
TRBV11-2 ASRGGRNTEAF
TRBV7-3 ASSLLAGGYNEQF
TRBV4-2 ASSQRGGLEGGELF
TRBV27 ASSFGLGDYEQY
TRBV6-5 ASSYSGTGSYEQY
TRBV12-5 ASDTGKTDEQY
TRBV5-6 ASSFLEEAF
TRBV7-3 ASSLTMISGELF